A selection of T cell receptor beta chains follows, all from one sample in a study of cytomegalovirus exposure and HLA in healthy donors. The protocol was immunoSEQ multiplex PCR, while the TCRdb copy is restricted to in-frame clones and leaves out a portion. The table records 150,000 or so clones, more than 70% of them present only once. Material for sequencing was PBMCs. Receptors were obtained from a man between 35 and 55 years old in good health and CMV-seronegative. Each CDR3 is given with its conserved first and last residue. D genes are given only for firm matches. Not every row has a clone size; where given, it reads once, few, many or a size class.

j_gene | v_gene | abundance | d_gene | CDR3nt | CDR3aa
TRBJ2-5 | TRBV2 | . | TRBD2 | TGTGCCAGCGGAGGACTAGCGGGGGTTGAGGAGACCCAGTACTTC | CASGGLAGVEETQYF
TRBJ1-4 | TRBV30 | few | TRBD1 | TGTGCCTGGAGTACAGGGGCCAGTTCTGAAAAACTGTTTTTT | CAWSTGASSEKLFF
TRBJ2-5 | TRBV5-1 | . | TRBD2 | TGCGCCAGCAGCTTTACTAGCGGGGGGATTGGAGAGACCCAGTACTTC | CASSFTSGGIGETQYF
TRBJ2-7 | TRBV11-3 | . | . | TGTGCCAGCAGCTTAGGTCGGGCAGGGAACTACGAGCAGTACTTC | CASSLGRAGNYEQYF
TRBJ2-7 | TRBV7-8 | . | . | TGTGCCAGCAGCTTATTAGGATTGAGGGTGGGTTCCAACGAGCAGTACTTC | CASSLLGLRVGSNEQYF
TRBJ1-1 | TRBV6-1 | few | . | TGTGCCAGCAGTGAAATCTCCACTGAAGCTTTCTTT | CASSEISTEAFF
TRBJ2-1 | TRBV7-3 | . | TRBD2 | TGTGCCAGCAGCTTGGGGGGACTAGCGGCCTACAATGAGCAGTTCTTC | CASSLGGLAAYNEQFF
TRBJ1-4 | TRBV5-1 | few | . | TGCGCCAGCAGCTTGGCTCAGGGCGAGGAAAAACTGTTTTTT | CASSLAQGEEKLFF
TRBJ2-7 | TRBV29-1 | . | TRBD1 | TGCAGCGTTGGAGTCGGACAGGGTATCTACGAGCAGTACTTC | CSVGVGQGIYEQYF
TRBJ1-1 | TRBV2 | . | TRBD1 | TGTGCCAGCAGTCCGACAGGGCGTCGCGACACTGAAGCTTTCTTT | CASSPTGRRDTEAFF
TRBJ1-1 | TRBV14 | once | . | TGTGCCAGCAGCCAAGATGTAAGGGCGGGGAGGGGAGCTTTCTTT | CASSQDVRAGRGAFF
TRBJ1-3 | TRBV2 | . | . | TGTGCCAGCAGTGAAGAGTCGGTGGACACCATATATTTT | CASSEESVDTIYF
TRBJ2-3 | TRBV5-4 | . | TRBD2 | TGTGCCAGCAGCTTGGATCAGCGGGGGGTCACAGATACGCAGTATTTT | CASSLDQRGVTDTQYF
TRBJ1-5 | TRBV27 | . | . | TGTGCCAGCAGTTTACAGTTTAGCAATCAGCCCCAGCATTTT | CASSLQFSNQPQHF
TRBJ2-3 | TRBV7-8 | few | . | TGTGCCAGCAGCTTAACGAGGTCGTGGGATACGCAGTATTTT | CASSLTRSWDTQYF
TRBJ1-3 | TRBV5-4 | . | TRBD1 | TGTGCCAGCAGCTTAAACAGGGGGCCTGGAAACACCATATATTTT | CASSLNRGPGNTIYF
TRBJ2-5 | TRBV2 | . | TRBD2 | TGTGCCAGCAGCGACCATGGCGGGGGGCTAGGGGAGACCCAGTACTTC | CASSDHGGGLGETQYF
TRBJ2-7 | TRBV2 | . | TRBD1 | TGTGCCAGCAGTGAATGGGGACAGGGAGGCTACGAGCAGTACTTC | CASSEWGQGGYEQYF
TRBJ1-3 | TRBV7-9 | . | TRBD1 | TGTGCCAGCAGCTCTCGGACAGGCCCTTACTCTGGAAACACCATATATTTT | CASSSRTGPYSGNTIYF
TRBJ2-5 | TRBV5-4 | . | TRBD2 | TGTGCCAGCACCCGGGGGGGAACTAGCGGGGGGGGTACGGAGACCCAGTACTTC | CASTRGGTSGGGTETQYF
TRBJ2-3 | TRBV19 | few | . | TGTGCCAGTAGTATAGCTCAGGGGGATACGCAGTATTTT | CASSIAQGDTQYF
TRBJ1-2 | TRBV29-1 | . | . | TGCAGCGTTGCTAAAGGACAGCTTAACTATGGCTACACCTTC | CSVAKGQLNYGYTF
TRBJ1-5 | TRBV28 | . | . | TGTGCCAGCAGGGCGGGGAGGGAGGCTCAGCCCCAGCATTTT | CASRAGREAQPQHF
TRBJ1-2 | TRBV6-5 | once | TRBD1 | TGTGCCAGCAGTACGCTCGGACAGGACCCCTATGGCTACACCTTC | CASSTLGQDPYGYTF
TRBJ1-2 | TRBV27 | once | . | TGTGCCAGCAGTTTCGGGGTGGGGCGGGAGACCTTC | CASSFGVGRETF
TRBJ1-5 | TRBV5-4 | few | . | TGTGCCAGCAGCTTGGGCGGACAAAATCAGCCCCAGCATTTT | CASSLGGQNQPQHF
TRBJ1-2 | TRBV12-5 | . | . | TGTGCTAGTGTTAACGATCGAGGGTACTATGGCTACACCTTC | CASVNDRGYYGYTF
TRBJ2-3 | TRBV7-2 | . | TRBD2 | TGTGCCAGCAGCTTTCGACTAGCGGGGGGCCATGAAGCGGCGTATACGCAGTATTTT | CASSFRLAGGHEAAYTQYF
TRBJ1-1 | TRBV19 | . | TRBD1 | TGTGCCAGTAGTACCGGACAGGGGGCAGAGTGGCCTGCAGCTTTCTTT | CASSTGQGAEWPAAFF
TRBJ1-1 | TRBV7-8 | . | TRBD1 | TGTGCCAGCAGCCTTCTCGACAGGGGGAGAACTGAAGCTTTCTTT | CASSLLDRGRTEAFF
TRBJ2-7 | TRBV2 | once | . | TGTGCCAGCAGTTTGAGTTGGGGGGAAATCTACGAGCAGTACTTC | CASSLSWGEIYEQYF
TRBJ2-4 | TRBV29-1 | . | TRBD1 | TGCAGCGTTGAAAAACGGACAGGAGAGCAAAACATTCAGTACTTC | CSVEKRTGEQNIQYF
TRBJ1-5 | TRBV27 | . | TRBD1 | TGTGCCAGCAGTTTATCGACAGGGTTCGGTCAGCCCCAGCATTTT | CASSLSTGFGQPQHF
TRBJ2-1 | TRBV7-3 | few | TRBD2 | TGTGCCAGCAGCCTGAGCGGGGGGGCCTGGGATGAGCAGTTCTTC | CASSLSGGAWDEQFF
TRBJ1-5 | TRBV19 | . | . | TGTGCCAGTAGTAAATACATCAGGGGACCGAACAATCAGCCCCAGCATTTT | CASSKYIRGPNNQPQHF
TRBJ2-6 | TRBV9 | once | . | TGTGCCAGCAGCGCGTTTCGCTCTGGGGCCAACGTCCTGACTTTC | CASSAFRSGANVLTF
TRBJ1-4 | TRBV4-1 | . | . | TGCGCCAGCAGCCAAGTACGGGGGTCTAATGAAAAACTGTTTTTT | CASSQVRGSNEKLFF
TRBJ2-5 | TRBV7-8 | few | . | TGTGCCAGCAGCTTAAGAGGTCCGGGGGAGACCCAGTACTTC | CASSLRGPGETQYF
TRBJ2-2 | TRBV2 | . | TRBD1 | TGTGCCAGCAGTGCGAGACAGGGTTTAGGCACCGGGGAGCTGTTTTTT | CASSARQGLGTGELFF
TRBJ2-1 | TRBV25-1 | once | . | TGTGCCAGCAGTGAGTTAGCCTCCTACAATGAGCAGTTCTTC | CASSELASYNEQFF
TRBJ2-7 | TRBV28 | . | TRBD2 | TGTGCCAGCAGTCCGACTCTAGCGGGGGGTTTCTACGAGCAGTACTTC | CASSPTLAGGFYEQYF
TRBJ1-2 | TRBV4-1 | . | . | TGCGCCAGCAGCCAAGATGGCGGGCGGAACTATGGCTACACCTTC | CASSQDGGRNYGYTF
TRBJ1-6 | TRBV2 | few | TRBD1 | TGTGCCAGCAGTGGACAGGGCGAAAATTCACCCCTCCACTTT | CASSGQGENSPLHF
TRBJ1-2 | TRBV5-8 | few | . | TGTGCCAGCAGCTTGAGTGCAGGGATAGGTGGCTACACCTTC | CASSLSAGIGGYTF
TRBJ1-1 | TRBV6-6 | few | . | TGTGCCAGCAGTTACTCCGAGGGTGACACTGAAGCTTTCTTT | CASSYSEGDTEAFF
TRBJ2-3 | TRBV7-7 | . | . | TGTGCCAGCAGCTTAGGTGCAGGGGTGACAGATACGCAGTATTTT | CASSLGAGVTDTQYF
TRBJ1-2 | TRBV7-2 | . | TRBD1 | TGTGCCAGCAGTTCAGGGGGTGGCTATGGCTACACCTTC | CASSSGGGYGYTF
TRBJ1-1 | TRBV2 | . | TRBD1 | TGTGCCAGCAGTGAAGTTACCGGACAGGGGGCACCGAACACTGAAGCTTTCTTT | CASSEVTGQGAPNTEAFF
TRBJ2-1 | TRBV7-9 | . | TRBD1 | TGTGCCAGCACTCGTCTAACAGGGGGATTCTACAATGAGCAGTTCTTC | CASTRLTGGFYNEQFF
TRBJ2-7 | TRBV5-6 | . | . | TGTGCCAGCAGCAAATTAACAGAGTACGAGCAGTACTTC | CASSKLTEYEQYF
TRBJ2-2 | TRBV5-1 | . | TRBD1 | TGCGCCAGCAGAACCGGGACAGGAGGTACCGGGGAGCTGTTTTTT | CASRTGTGGTGELFF
TRBJ2-3 | TRBV5-5 | once | TRBD2 | TGTGCCAGCAGCTTTATGAATTCAGCGGGGGCAGGTGATACGCAGTATTTT | CASSFMNSAGAGDTQYF
TRBJ2-1 | TRBV9 | . | TRBD2 | TGTGCCAGCAGCGTAGCTACGGCTAGCGGAGTCAATGAGCAGTTCTTC | CASSVATASGVNEQFF
TRBJ1-3 | TRBV18 | few | . | TGTGCCAGCTCTCGCAAGGCGGGTGACTCTGGAAACACCATATATTTT | CASSRKAGDSGNTIYF
TRBJ1-6 | TRBV2 | . | . | TGTGCCAGCAGGGGGGGGGCAGGCGGGGGTTCACCCCTCCACTTT | CASRGGAGGGSPLHF
TRBJ2-5 | TRBV5-1 | . | TRBD1 | TGCGCCAGCAGCTTGGCGTGGACAGGGGACGTAGAGACCCAGTACTTC | CASSLAWTGDVETQYF
TRBJ1-5 | TRBV15 | . | . | TGTGCCACGGAAGAGGGCAGACCCTATAGCAATCAGCCCCAGCATTTT | CATEEGRPYSNQPQHF
TRBJ2-1 | TRBV28 | . | TRBD1 | TGTGCCAGCACCCACGGACAGGGTCGCAATGAGCAGTTCTTC | CASTHGQGRNEQFF
TRBJ1-2 | TRBV5-1 | once | TRBD1 | TGCGCCAGCAGCAAAGGGGACAGCCCTAACTATGGCTACCCCTTC | CASSKGDSPNYGYPF
TRBJ1-4 | TRBV2 | . | TRBD1 | TGTGCCAGCAGGGGACAGTTAACTAATGAAAAACTGTTTTTT | CASRGQLTNEKLFF